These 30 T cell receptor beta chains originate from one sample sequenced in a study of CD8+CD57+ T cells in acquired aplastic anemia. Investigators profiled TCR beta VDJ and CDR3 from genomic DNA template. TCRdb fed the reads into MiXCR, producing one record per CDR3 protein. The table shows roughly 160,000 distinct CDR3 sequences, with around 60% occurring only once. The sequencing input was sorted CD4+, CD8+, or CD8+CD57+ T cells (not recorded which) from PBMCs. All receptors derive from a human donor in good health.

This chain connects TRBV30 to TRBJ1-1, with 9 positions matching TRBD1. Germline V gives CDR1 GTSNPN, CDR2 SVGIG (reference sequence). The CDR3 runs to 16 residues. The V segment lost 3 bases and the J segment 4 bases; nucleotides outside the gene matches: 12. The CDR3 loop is CAWRDDRDRATTEAFF. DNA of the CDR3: TGTGCCTGGAGGGATGACCGGGACAGGGCGACCACTGAAGCTTTCTTT.

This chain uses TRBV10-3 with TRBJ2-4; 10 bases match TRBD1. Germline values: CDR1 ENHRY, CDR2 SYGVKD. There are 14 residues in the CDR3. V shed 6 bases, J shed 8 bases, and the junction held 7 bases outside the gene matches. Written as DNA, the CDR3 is TGTGCCATCAGGGGGACAGGGGAGTGGGACATTCAGTACTTC. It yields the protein CAIRGTGEWDIQYF.

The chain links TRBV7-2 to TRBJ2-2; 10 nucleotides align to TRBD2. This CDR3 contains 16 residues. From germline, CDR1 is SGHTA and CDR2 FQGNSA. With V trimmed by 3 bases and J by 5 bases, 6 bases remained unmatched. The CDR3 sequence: CASSLTSGGATGELFF. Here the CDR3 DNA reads TGTGCCAGCAGCTTGACCAGCGGGGGGGCTACCGGGGAGCTGTTTTTT.

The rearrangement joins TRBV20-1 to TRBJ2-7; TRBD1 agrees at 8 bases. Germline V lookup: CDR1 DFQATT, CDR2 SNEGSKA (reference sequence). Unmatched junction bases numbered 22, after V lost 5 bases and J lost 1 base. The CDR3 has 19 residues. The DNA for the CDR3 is TGCAGTGCTCTAACTCCTCCGAGGGGGGACAGGAGGGTTTCCTACGAGCAGTACTTC. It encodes CSALTPPRGDRRVSYEQYF.

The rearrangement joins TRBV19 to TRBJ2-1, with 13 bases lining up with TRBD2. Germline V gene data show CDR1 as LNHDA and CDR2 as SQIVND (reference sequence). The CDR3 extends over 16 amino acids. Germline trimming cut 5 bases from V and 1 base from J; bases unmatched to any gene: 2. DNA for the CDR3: TGTGCCAGTAGTCCGGGACTAGCGGGATCCTACAATGAGCAGTTCTTC. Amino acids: CASSPGLAGSYNEQFF.

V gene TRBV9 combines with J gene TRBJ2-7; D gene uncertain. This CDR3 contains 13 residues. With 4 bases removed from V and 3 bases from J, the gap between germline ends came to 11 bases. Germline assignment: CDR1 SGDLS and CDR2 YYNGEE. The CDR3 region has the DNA TGTGCCAGCAGCCAGAATGGGCACTACGAGCAGTACTTC. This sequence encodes CASSQNGHYEQYF.

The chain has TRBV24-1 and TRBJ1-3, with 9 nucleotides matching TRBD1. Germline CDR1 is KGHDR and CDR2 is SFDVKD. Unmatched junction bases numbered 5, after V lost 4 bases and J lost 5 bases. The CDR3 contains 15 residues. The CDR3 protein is CATSDGTGSRNTIYF. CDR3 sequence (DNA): TGTGCCACCAGTGACGGGACAGGGTCTCGAAACACCATATATTTT.

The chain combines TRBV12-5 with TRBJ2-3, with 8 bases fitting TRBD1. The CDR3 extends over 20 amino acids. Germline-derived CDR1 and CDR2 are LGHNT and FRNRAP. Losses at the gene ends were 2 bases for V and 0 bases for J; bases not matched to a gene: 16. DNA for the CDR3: TGTGCTAGTGGTTTGTCCCTGGACAGGGCACAATCGCTGAGCACAGATACGCAGTATTTT. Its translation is CASGLSLDRAQSLSTDTQYF.

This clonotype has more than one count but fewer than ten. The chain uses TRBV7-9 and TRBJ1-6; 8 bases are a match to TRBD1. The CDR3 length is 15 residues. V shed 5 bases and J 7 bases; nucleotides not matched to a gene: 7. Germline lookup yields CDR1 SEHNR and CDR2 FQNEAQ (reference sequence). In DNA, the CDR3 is TGTGCCAGCAGCCCTGGGGACAGGAGAAATTCACCCCTCCACTTT. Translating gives CASSPGDRRNSPLHF.

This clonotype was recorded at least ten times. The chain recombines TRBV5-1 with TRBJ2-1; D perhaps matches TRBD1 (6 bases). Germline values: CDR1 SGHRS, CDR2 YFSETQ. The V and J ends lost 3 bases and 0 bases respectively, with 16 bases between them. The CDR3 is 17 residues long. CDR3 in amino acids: CASSWDTGKSSYNEQFF. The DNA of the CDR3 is TGCGCCAGCAGCTGGGACACGGGCAAGAGCTCCTACAATGAGCAGTTCTTC.

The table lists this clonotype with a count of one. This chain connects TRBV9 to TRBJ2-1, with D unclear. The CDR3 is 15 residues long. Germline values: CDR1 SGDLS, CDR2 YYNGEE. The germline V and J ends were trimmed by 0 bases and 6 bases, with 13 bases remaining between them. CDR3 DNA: TGTGCCAGCAGCGTAGGGGGTGGAGTGGCCAATGAGCAGTTCTTC. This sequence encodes CASSVGGGVANEQFF.

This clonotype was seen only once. Here the CDR3 DNA reads TGTGCCACCAGCAGAGACCCCCCAGGGCGGGGAGGCTCCTACGAGCAGTACTTC. This sequence encodes CATSRDPPGRGGSYEQYF. J is TRBJ2-7 and V is TRBV15; possible D gene TRBD2, 6 bases. This CDR3 has 18 amino acids. V was shortened by 0 bases and J by 0 bases, with 18 bases between the two germline ends. Per germline, CDR1 LNHNV and CDR2 YYDKDF (reference sequence).

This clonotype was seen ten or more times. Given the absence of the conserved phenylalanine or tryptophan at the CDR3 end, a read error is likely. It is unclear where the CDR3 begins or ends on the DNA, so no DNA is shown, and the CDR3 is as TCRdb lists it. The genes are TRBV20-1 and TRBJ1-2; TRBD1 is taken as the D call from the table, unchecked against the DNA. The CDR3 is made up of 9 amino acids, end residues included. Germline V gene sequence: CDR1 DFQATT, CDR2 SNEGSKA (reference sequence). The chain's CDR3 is CSAREDRGP.

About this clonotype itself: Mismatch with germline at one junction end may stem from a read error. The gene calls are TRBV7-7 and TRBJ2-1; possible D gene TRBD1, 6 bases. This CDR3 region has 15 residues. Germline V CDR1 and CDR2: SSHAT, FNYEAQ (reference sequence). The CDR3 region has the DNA TGTGCTAGCAGCTCTACAGGGAGCTCCTACAATGAGCAGTTCTTC. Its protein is CASSSTGSSYNEQFF.

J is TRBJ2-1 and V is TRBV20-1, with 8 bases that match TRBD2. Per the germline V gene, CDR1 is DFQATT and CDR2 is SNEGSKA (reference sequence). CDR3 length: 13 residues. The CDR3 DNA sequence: TGCAGGGCAAGCGGGAGCGCCTACAATGAGCAGTTCTTC. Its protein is CRASGSAYNEQFF.

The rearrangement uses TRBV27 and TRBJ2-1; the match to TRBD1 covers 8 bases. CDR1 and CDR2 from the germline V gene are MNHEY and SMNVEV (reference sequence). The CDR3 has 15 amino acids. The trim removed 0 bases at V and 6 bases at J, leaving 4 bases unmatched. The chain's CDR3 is CASSLSRGLLNEQFF. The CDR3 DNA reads TGTGCCAGCAGTTTATCCAGGGGGCTTCTCAATGAGCAGTTCTTC.

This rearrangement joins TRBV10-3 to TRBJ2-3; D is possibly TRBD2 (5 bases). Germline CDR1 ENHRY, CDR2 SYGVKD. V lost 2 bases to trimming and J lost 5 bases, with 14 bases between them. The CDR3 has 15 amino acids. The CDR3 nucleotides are TGTGCCATCAGTGAGACCTCATCCAGCGGAGATACGCAGTATTTT. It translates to CAISETSSSGDTQYF.

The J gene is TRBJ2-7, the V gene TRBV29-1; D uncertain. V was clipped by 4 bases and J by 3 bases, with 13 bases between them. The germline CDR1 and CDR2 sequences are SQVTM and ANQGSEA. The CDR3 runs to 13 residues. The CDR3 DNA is TGCAGCGTTGCGCCGGATCACTACTACGAGCAGTACTTC. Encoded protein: CSVAPDHYYEQYF.

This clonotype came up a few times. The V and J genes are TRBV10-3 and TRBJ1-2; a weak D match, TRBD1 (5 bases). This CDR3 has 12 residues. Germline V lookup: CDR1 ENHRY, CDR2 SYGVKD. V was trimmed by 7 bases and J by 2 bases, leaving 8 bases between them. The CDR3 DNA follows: TGTGCCATCACCGGGACCAACTATGGCTACACCTTC. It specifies CAITGTNYGYTF.

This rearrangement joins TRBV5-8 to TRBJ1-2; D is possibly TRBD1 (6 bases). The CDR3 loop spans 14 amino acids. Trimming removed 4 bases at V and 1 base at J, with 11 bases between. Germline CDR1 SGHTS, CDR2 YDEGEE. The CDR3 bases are TGTGCCAGCAGCCGGGACACCTTTAACTATGGCTACACCTTC. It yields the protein CASSRDTFNYGYTF.

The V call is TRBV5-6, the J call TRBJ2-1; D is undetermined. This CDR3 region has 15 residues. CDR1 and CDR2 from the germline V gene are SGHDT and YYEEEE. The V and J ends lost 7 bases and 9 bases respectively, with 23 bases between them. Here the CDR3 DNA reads TGTGCCAGCCACTCGGGCCATCACAAGGGCGCTGAGCAGTTCTTC. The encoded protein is CASHSGHHKGAEQFF.

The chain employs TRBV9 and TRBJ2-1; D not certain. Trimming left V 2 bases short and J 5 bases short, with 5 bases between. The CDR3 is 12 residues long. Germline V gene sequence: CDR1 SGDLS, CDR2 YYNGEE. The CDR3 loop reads CASSVDNNEQFF. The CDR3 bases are TGTGCCAGCAGCGTCGATAACAATGAGCAGTTCTTC.

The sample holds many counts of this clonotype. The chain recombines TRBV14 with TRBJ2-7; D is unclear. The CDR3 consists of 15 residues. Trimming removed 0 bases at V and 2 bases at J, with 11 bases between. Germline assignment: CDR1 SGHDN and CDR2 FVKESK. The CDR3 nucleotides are TGTGCCAGCAGCCAAGAGGGGTCATATACCTACGAGCAGTACTTC. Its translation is CASSQEGSYTYEQYF.

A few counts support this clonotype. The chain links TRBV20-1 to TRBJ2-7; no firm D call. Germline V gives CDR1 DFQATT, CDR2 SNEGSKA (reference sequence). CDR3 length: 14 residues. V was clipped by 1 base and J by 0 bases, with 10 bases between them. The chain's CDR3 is CSARGSKSSYEQYF. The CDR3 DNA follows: TGCAGTGCTAGAGGAAGTAAGAGCTCCTACGAGCAGTACTTC.

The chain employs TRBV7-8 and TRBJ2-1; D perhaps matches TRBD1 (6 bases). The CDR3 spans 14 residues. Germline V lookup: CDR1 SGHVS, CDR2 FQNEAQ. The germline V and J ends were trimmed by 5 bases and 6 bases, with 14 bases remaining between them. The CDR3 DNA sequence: TGTGCCAGCAGCCCGACAGGATCCCTCAATGAGCAGTTCTTC. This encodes CASSPTGSLNEQFF.

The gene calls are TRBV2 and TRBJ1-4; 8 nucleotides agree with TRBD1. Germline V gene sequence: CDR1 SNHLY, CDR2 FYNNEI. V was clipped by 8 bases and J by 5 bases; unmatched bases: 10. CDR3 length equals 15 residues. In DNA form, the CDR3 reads TGTGCCAGCGGACAGGGCGGGACGTTGAATGAAAAACTGTTTTTT. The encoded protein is CASGQGGTLNEKLFF.

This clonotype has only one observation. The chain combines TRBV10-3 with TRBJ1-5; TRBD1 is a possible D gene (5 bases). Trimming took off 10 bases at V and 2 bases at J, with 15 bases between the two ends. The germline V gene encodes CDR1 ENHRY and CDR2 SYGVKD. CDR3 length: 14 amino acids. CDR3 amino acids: CATSPTGGNQPQHF. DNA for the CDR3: TGTGCCACTAGTCCCACAGGCGGCAATCAGCCCCAGCATTTT.

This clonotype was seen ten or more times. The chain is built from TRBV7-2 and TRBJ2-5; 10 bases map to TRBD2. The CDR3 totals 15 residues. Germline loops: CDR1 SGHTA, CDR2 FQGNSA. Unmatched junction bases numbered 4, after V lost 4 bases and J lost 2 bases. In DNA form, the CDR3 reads TGTGCCAGCAGCTCCTCTAGCGGGAGTCAAGAGACCCAGTACTTC. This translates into CASSSSSGSQETQYF.

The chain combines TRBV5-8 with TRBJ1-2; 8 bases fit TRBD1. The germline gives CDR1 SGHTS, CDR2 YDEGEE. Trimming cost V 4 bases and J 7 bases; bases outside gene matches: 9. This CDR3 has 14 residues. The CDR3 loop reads CASSPPGGPFGYTF. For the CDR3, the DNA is TGTGCCAGCAGCCCTCCAGGGGGCCCCTTTGGCTACACCTTC.

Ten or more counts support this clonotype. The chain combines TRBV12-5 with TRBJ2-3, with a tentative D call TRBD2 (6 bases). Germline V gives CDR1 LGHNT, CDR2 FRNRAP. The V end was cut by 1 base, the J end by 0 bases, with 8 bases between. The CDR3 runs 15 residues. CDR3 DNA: TGTGCTAGTGGTTTGGGCGGGGTGAGCACAGATACGCAGTATTTT. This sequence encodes CASGLGGVSTDTQYF.